Listed below are T cell receptor beta chains from one sample, sequenced in a study of OX40 agonist ivuxolimab in advanced cancers. TCRdb keeps only in-frame clones here, not all; method: immunoSEQ multiplex PCR. Among 70,000 to 85,000 clones, roughly 90% were seen once, and the ten largest hold 1%. This specimen was CD4+ or CD8+ T cells sorted from blood, taken in a trial of the OX40 agonist ivuxolimab. These TCRs come from an adult with an advanced solid tumor such as melanoma, head and neck, liver or kidney cancer. The CDR3 runs from the conserved cysteine through the conserved F or W. The D gene is left open where the match is weak. For some rows the clone size is stated as once, few or many, or as a class when expanded; others skip it.

TRBV19,15,-,-,TRBJ2-6,CASNQDSSGANVLTF,TGTGCCAGTAACCAGGACAGCTCTGGGGCCAACGTCCTGACTTTC
TRBV30,16,-,-,TRBJ2-7,CAWRRRLARSSYEQYF,TGTGCCTGGAGAAGACGCTTAGCCCGGAGCTCCTACGAGCAGTACTTC
TRBV5-4,11,-,-,TRBJ2-7,CASSSSYEQYF,TGTGCCAGCAGCTCTTCCTACGAGCAGTACTTC
TRBV10-3,14,-,-,TRBJ2-7,CAISESTGPAEQYF,TGTGCCATCAGTGAGTCTACAGGGCCCGCCGAGCAGTACTTC
TRBV5-1,14,-,TRBD1,TRBJ2-3,CASSLGQVEDTQYF,TGCGCCAGCAGCCTGGGACAGGTTGAAGATACGCAGTATTTT
TRBV6-6,14,few,-,TRBJ1-2,CASSLTGFNYGYTF,TGTGCCAGCAGTTTGACAGGCTTTAACTATGGCTACACCTTC
TRBV29-1,13,few,-,TRBJ1-1,CSVEGSERTEAFF,TGCAGCGTTGAGGGCTCAGAGCGCACTGAAGCTTTCTTT
TRBV10-3,15,-,-,TRBJ1-2,CAISGYGDYGYGYTF,TGTGCCATCAGTGGGTATGGAGATTACGGCTATGGCTACACCTTC
TRBV6-5,14,-,TRBD1,TRBJ1-5,CASRPTGEGQPQHF,TGTGCCAGCAGACCCACAGGGGAAGGTCAGCCCCAGCATTTT
TRBV7-9,14,-,-,TRBJ1-4,CASSLDRVSEKLFF,TGTGCCAGCAGCTTAGACAGGGTTAGCGAAAAACTGTTTTTT
TRBV4-2,15,-,TRBD1,TRBJ1-5,CASSQATGDNQPQHF,TGTGCCAGCAGCCAGGCGACAGGGGACAATCAGCCCCAGCATTTT